A selection of T cell receptor beta chains follows, all from one sample in a study of CD8 T cells in Susac syndrome. TCRdb used MiXCR to reprocess the immunoSEQ multiplex PCR reads, holding one entry per CDR3 protein. The table records roughly 150,000 distinct CDR3 sequences, just under 95% of them present only once. Sequencing was done on a sample of CD8+ T cells from PBMCs. These receptors were taken from a human donor with multiple sclerosis. Each CDR3 is given with its conserved first and last residue. Each record gives: J gene, D gene, V gene, clone size, CDR3 protein, CDR3 DNA. The D gene is left open where the match is weak. Part of the rows lack a size; the others show once, few, many or a class for expanded clones.

>TRBJ2-5|.|TRBV12-3/TRBV12-4|.
CASSRLSQETQYF
TGTGCCAGCAGCAGACTTAGCCAAGAGACCCAGTACTTC
>TRBJ1-2|.|TRBV29-1|.
CSVEDRVGSFYGYTF
TGCAGCGTTGAAGATCGAGTGGGTAGTTTCTATGGCTACACCTTC
>TRBJ1-4|.|TRBV7-6|.
CASSLRGGGATNEKLFF
TGTGCCAGCAGCTTAAGGGGTGGAGGAGCAACTAATGAAAAACTGTTTTTT
>TRBJ2-3|.|TRBV27|.
CASSPTGSWDTQYF
TGTGCCAGCAGTCCAACAGGGTCGTGGGATACGCAGTATTTT
>TRBJ1-1|.|TRBV29-1|.
CSVEERLMNTEAFF
TGCAGCGTTGAAGAAAGGCTAATGAACACTGAAGCTTTCTTT
>TRBJ2-7|.|TRBV7-3|.
CASSLEGASNYEQYF
TGTGCCAGCAGCTTAGAGGGCGCTTCCAACTACGAGCAGTACTTC
>TRBJ1-1|.|TRBV3-1|.
CASSQVFLDAEAFF
TGTGCCAGCAGCCAAGTATTTCTCGACGCTGAAGCTTTCTTT
>TRBJ2-1|.|TRBV20-1|.
CSAPRHGRNEQFF
TGCAGTGCTCCTCGACACGGGCGAAATGAGCAGTTCTTC
>TRBJ1-5|.|TRBV3-1|.
CASSSSGFSNQPQHF
TGTGCCAGCAGTTCTTCAGGGTTCAGCAATCAGCCCCAGCATTTT
>TRBJ1-1|.|TRBV7-9|few
CASSLAGPEAFF
TGTGCCAGCAGCTTAGCTGGCCCTGAAGCTTTCTTT
>TRBJ1-5|.|TRBV5-6|.
CASSLGRGSRPQHF
TGTGCCAGCAGCTTGGGGAGGGGGTCTCGGCCCCAGCATTTT
>TRBJ1-2|.|TRBV7-2|.
CASSLDPGPRGYTF
TGTGCCAGCAGCTTAGATCCGGGGCCAAGGGGCTACACCTTC
>TRBJ2-6|TRBD2|TRBV9|.
CASSPSGGDSGANVLTF
TGTGCCAGCAGCCCCAGCGGGGGGGACTCTGGGGCCAATGTCCTGACTTTC
>TRBJ1-1|TRBD1|TRBV7-6|.
CASSTNRDRGDTEAFF
TGTGCCAGCAGCACCAACCGGGACAGGGGGGACACTGAAGCTTTCTTT
>TRBJ2-5|TRBD1|TRBV14|.
CASSRTRDRDPRYETQYF
TGTGCCAGCAGCCGAACCCGGGACAGGGACCCGCGCTACGAGACCCAGTACTTC
>TRBJ2-1|.|TRBV6-2/TRBV6-3|.
CASTPGGNEQFF
TGTGCCAGCACCCCTGGGGGCAATGAGCAGTTCTTC
>TRBJ2-1|.|TRBV15|.
CATSRGPSHEQFF
TGTGCCACCAGCAGAGGTCCTAGTCATGAGCAGTTCTTC
>TRBJ2-4|.|TRBV13|.
CASSSDTAKNIQYF
TGTGCCAGCAGTTCCGATACAGCCAAAAACATTCAGTACTTC
>TRBJ1-2|TRBD1|TRBV6-2/TRBV6-3|.
CASSYRYRGDYGYTF
TGTGCCAGCAGTTACCGCTACAGGGGCGACTATGGCTACACCTTC
>TRBJ2-5|TRBD2|TRBV12-3/TRBV12-4|.
CASNLRTSGGHWYF
TGTGCCAGCAACCTACGGACTAGCGGGGGCCATTGGTACTTC
>TRBJ2-1|.|TRBV28|.
CASLKRYNEQFF
TGTGCCAGCCTCAAGCGCTACAATGAGCAGTTCTTC
>TRBJ2-7|.|TRBV4-2|.
CASSQDDVEEGSSYEQYF
TGTGCCAGCAGCCAAGATGACGTGGAAGAGGGAAGCTCCTACGAGCAGTACTTC
>TRBJ2-1|TRBD2|TRBV7-9|.
CASSSRPSGGNEQFF
TGTGCCAGCAGCTCTCGACCCTCGGGGGGCAATGAGCAGTTCTTC